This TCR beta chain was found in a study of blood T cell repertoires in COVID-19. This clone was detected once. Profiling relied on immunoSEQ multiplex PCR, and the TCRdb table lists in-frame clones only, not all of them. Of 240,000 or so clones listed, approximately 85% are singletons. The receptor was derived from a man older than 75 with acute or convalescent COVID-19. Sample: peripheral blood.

The CDR3 DNA reads TGTGCCAGCAGTCGGAGGGCGGGGAGCAATCAGCCCCAGCATTTT. This translates into CASSRRAGSNQPQHF. The chain combines TRBV27 with TRBJ1-5; D is uncertain. This CDR3 has 15 residues. The germline gives CDR1 MNHEY, CDR2 SMNVEV (reference sequence). The germline V and J ends were trimmed by 5 bases and 1 base, with 12 bases remaining between them.